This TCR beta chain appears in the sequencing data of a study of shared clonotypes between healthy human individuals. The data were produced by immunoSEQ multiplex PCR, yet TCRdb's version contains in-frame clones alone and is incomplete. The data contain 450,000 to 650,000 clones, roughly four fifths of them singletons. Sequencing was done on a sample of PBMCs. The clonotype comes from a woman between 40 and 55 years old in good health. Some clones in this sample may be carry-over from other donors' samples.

This CDR3 reads CASSLDSFTGELFF. CDR3 coding DNA: TGCGCCAGCAGCTTGGACAGCTTCACCGGGGAGCTGTTTTTT. V usage is TRBV5-1 and J usage is TRBJ2-2; D gene ambiguous. The CDR3 extends over 14 amino acids. The germline gives CDR1 SGHRS, CDR2 YFSETQ. V lost 0 bases to trimming and J lost 4 bases, with 7 bases between them.